Listed below are T cell receptor beta chains from one sample, sequenced in a study of T cell responses to AZD1222 COVID-19 vaccine. Only in-frame clones appear in the TCRdb table, and some are missing; sequencing was by immunoSEQ multiplex PCR. The sample consists of more than 150,000 clones, 90% of them appearing once. Here the sequenced sample was peripheral blood, taken on day 0 of AZD1222 vaccination. The source is an adult in good health. Both conserved end residues are part of each CDR3. The D gene is left open where the match is weak. For some rows the clone size is stated as once, few or many, or as a class when expanded; others skip it.

CDR3nt: TGTGCCAGCAGTCGGGCAGGATTCGACTATGGCTACACCTTC
CDR3aa: CASSRAGFDYGYTF
d_gene: -
j_gene: TRBJ1-2
abundance: -
v_gene: TRBV27

CDR3nt: TGTGCCAGCAGTCCCCTTCTTAGGGGGGCGAGCAATCAGCCCCAGCATTTT
CDR3aa: CASSPLLRGASNQPQHF
d_gene: -
j_gene: TRBJ1-5
abundance: -
v_gene: TRBV27

CDR3nt: TGTGCCAGCAGCTCCCAAGCGACAGTTACCAATCAGCCCCAGCATTTT
CDR3aa: CASSSQATVTNQPQHF
d_gene: -
j_gene: TRBJ1-5
abundance: -
v_gene: TRBV5-5

CDR3nt: TGTGCCACCAGCTCAAGGACAGGGTGGGCCGGGGAGCTGTTTTTT
CDR3aa: CATSSRTGWAGELFF
d_gene: TRBD1
j_gene: TRBJ2-2
abundance: -
v_gene: TRBV15

CDR3nt: TGTGCCAGCAGTCCCGCCGACTACGAGCAGTACTTC
CDR3aa: CASSPADYEQYF
d_gene: -
j_gene: TRBJ2-7
abundance: -
v_gene: TRBV28

CDR3nt: TGTGCCAGCAGTGAATATGGAAGGGGTAATGAAAAACTGTTTTTT
CDR3aa: CASSEYGRGNEKLFF
d_gene: -
j_gene: TRBJ1-4
abundance: -
v_gene: TRBV25-1

CDR3nt: TGTGCCAGTAGTATGTGGTCGAGGGCGGGAGACTATGGCTACACCTTC
CDR3aa: CASSMWSRAGDYGYTF
d_gene: -
j_gene: TRBJ1-2
abundance: -
v_gene: TRBV19

CDR3nt: TGTGCCAGCAATTCTCTAGGTCCCACCGGGGAGCTGTTTTTT
CDR3aa: CASNSLGPTGELFF
d_gene: -
j_gene: TRBJ2-2
abundance: -
v_gene: TRBV2

CDR3nt: TGTGCCAGCAGGCGCAAACCCTCGTTGGCTGAAGCTTTCTTT
CDR3aa: CASRRKPSLAEAFF
d_gene: -
j_gene: TRBJ1-1
abundance: -
v_gene: TRBV6-5

CDR3nt: TGTGCCAGCAGCTTGGGCCCAGGGCGAGGAAACACCATATATTTT
CDR3aa: CASSLGPGRGNTIYF
d_gene: -
j_gene: TRBJ1-3
abundance: -
v_gene: TRBV5-5

CDR3nt: TGTGCCAGCAGTTTATCGCCGGGTAGGCGCCTGACTTTC
CDR3aa: CASSLSPGRRLTF
d_gene: -
j_gene: TRBJ2-6
abundance: -
v_gene: TRBV27

CDR3nt: TGTGCCAGCAGCTTATCCGGCTCTTACGAGCAGTACTTC
CDR3aa: CASSLSGSYEQYF
d_gene: -
j_gene: TRBJ2-7
abundance: -
v_gene: TRBV7-9

CDR3nt: TGTGCCAGCAGCTTGTGGCAGGGGCAACCTTACGAGCAGTACTTC
CDR3aa: CASSLWQGQPYEQYF
d_gene: -
j_gene: TRBJ2-7
abundance: -
v_gene: TRBV5-4

CDR3nt: TGTGCCAGCACCGCCAGTGGGGGCGCCGGGGAAAAACTGTTTTTT
CDR3aa: CASTASGGAGEKLFF
d_gene: -
j_gene: TRBJ1-4
abundance: -
v_gene: TRBV9

CDR3nt: TGTGCCAGCGCTACTAGCGGGGATGGAGATACGCAGTATTTT
CDR3aa: CASATSGDGDTQYF
d_gene: TRBD2
j_gene: TRBJ2-3
abundance: -
v_gene: TRBV5-5

CDR3nt: TGTGCCAGCAGCTTAGGATTGGGCTCAAAACTGGACAGGAGGGACTATGGCTACACCTTC
CDR3aa: CASSLGLGSKLDRRDYGYTF
d_gene: TRBD1
j_gene: TRBJ1-2
abundance: -
v_gene: TRBV11-3

CDR3nt: TGTGCCAGCAGCTTAGTCCCGACCCGACTCGATGGCTACACCTTC
CDR3aa: CASSLVPTRLDGYTF
d_gene: -
j_gene: TRBJ1-2
abundance: -
v_gene: TRBV7-3

CDR3nt: TGTGCCAGCAGCTTGAACGGGGAGCTGTTTTTT
CDR3aa: CASSLNGELFF
d_gene: -
j_gene: TRBJ2-2
abundance: -
v_gene: TRBV7-3

CDR3nt: TGTGCCAGCAGTGCAGAAAATTCACCCCTCCACTTT
CDR3aa: CASSAENSPLHF
d_gene: -
j_gene: TRBJ1-6
abundance: -
v_gene: TRBV28

CDR3nt: TGCGCCAGCAGCCGCCAGCCGGGACGGGGGATTGGGGAAGACTACGAGCAGTACTTC
CDR3aa: CASSRQPGRGIGEDYEQYF
d_gene: -
j_gene: TRBJ2-7
abundance: -
v_gene: TRBV4-3

CDR3nt: TGTGCCAGTAGTCCTAACAGGGTAGAAGCTTTCTTT
CDR3aa: CASSPNRVEAFF
d_gene: -
j_gene: TRBJ1-1
abundance: -
v_gene: TRBV19

CDR3nt: TGCGCCAGCAGCCAAGTACTGCCCGATACGCAGTATTTT
CDR3aa: CASSQVLPDTQYF
d_gene: -
j_gene: TRBJ2-3
abundance: -
v_gene: TRBV4-1

CDR3nt: TGTGCCAGCACCGGTCCCAGGGTTGTTGGCTACACCTTC
CDR3aa: CASTGPRVVGYTF
d_gene: -
j_gene: TRBJ1-2
abundance: -
v_gene: TRBV11-2

CDR3nt: TGTGCCAGCAGTGACGGACAGGGCGTTAGTTCACCCCTCCACTTT
CDR3aa: CASSDGQGVSSPLHF
d_gene: TRBD1
j_gene: TRBJ1-6
abundance: -
v_gene: TRBV6-4

CDR3nt: TGTGCCAGCAGTTACTCGGGGAGGGTTGGAGAAAAACTGTTTTTT
CDR3aa: CASSYSGRVGEKLFF
d_gene: -
j_gene: TRBJ1-4
abundance: -
v_gene: TRBV6-5

CDR3nt: TGTGCCATCAGAGGACAGGGAAACAGGCAGGCTATGAACACTGAAGCTTTCTTT
CDR3aa: CAIRGQGNRQAMNTEAFF
d_gene: TRBD1
j_gene: TRBJ1-1
abundance: -
v_gene: TRBV10-3

CDR3nt: TGCAGCGTTGTGGCTTCACAGGGTAATACGCAGTATTTT
CDR3aa: CSVVASQGNTQYF
d_gene: -
j_gene: TRBJ2-3
abundance: -
v_gene: TRBV29-1

CDR3nt: TGTGCCAGCAGCCCCCAAGAGGGGACGAACACTGAAGCTTTCTTT
CDR3aa: CASSPQEGTNTEAFF
d_gene: -
j_gene: TRBJ1-1
abundance: -
v_gene: TRBV7-2

CDR3nt: TGTGCCAGTAGTACTAGGACAGGGTTGAATTCACCCCTCCACTTT
CDR3aa: CASSTRTGLNSPLHF
d_gene: TRBD1
j_gene: TRBJ1-6
abundance: -
v_gene: TRBV19

CDR3nt: TGTGCCAGCAGACCTCCGGGACTAGGTTACTACAATGAGCAGTTCTTC
CDR3aa: CASRPPGLGYYNEQFF
d_gene: TRBD2
j_gene: TRBJ2-1
abundance: few
v_gene: TRBV11-2

CDR3nt: TGTGCCTGGAGTGTCGACTCCAGAGGCGATACGCAGTATTTT
CDR3aa: CAWSVDSRGDTQYF
d_gene: -
j_gene: TRBJ2-3
abundance: -
v_gene: TRBV30

CDR3nt: TGTGCCAGTAGTATAGCGTCAGTGAACACTGAAGCTTTCTTT
CDR3aa: CASSIASVNTEAFF
d_gene: -
j_gene: TRBJ1-1
abundance: -
v_gene: TRBV19

CDR3nt: TGTGCCAGCAGTCCCACAGGGAGGGGAGGCAATCAGCCCCAGCATTTT
CDR3aa: CASSPTGRGGNQPQHF
d_gene: -
j_gene: TRBJ1-5
abundance: -
v_gene: TRBV27

CDR3nt: TGTGCCAGCAGCTTACCGGGACGCTTCTATGGCTACACCTTC
CDR3aa: CASSLPGRFYGYTF
d_gene: -
j_gene: TRBJ1-2
abundance: -
v_gene: TRBV7-9

CDR3nt: TGTGCCACCAGTACGACATTAGGTTCACCCCTCCACTTT
CDR3aa: CATSTTLGSPLHF
d_gene: -
j_gene: TRBJ1-6
abundance: -
v_gene: TRBV19

CDR3nt: TGTGCCAGCTCACCATGGGGGACAGGGGACACCGGGGAGCTGTTTTTT
CDR3aa: CASSPWGTGDTGELFF
d_gene: TRBD1
j_gene: TRBJ2-2
abundance: -
v_gene: TRBV18

CDR3nt: TGTGCCAGCAGGCGCGAGGGGTCTTCCTATGGCTACACCTTC
CDR3aa: CASRREGSSYGYTF
d_gene: -
j_gene: TRBJ1-2
abundance: -
v_gene: TRBV11-2

CDR3nt: TGTGCCAGCTCACCACCGTCAGGGAATTCACCCCTCCACTTT
CDR3aa: CASSPPSGNSPLHF
d_gene: -
j_gene: TRBJ1-6
abundance: -
v_gene: TRBV18

CDR3nt: TGTGCCTGGATCAAGGAATTAGATGGCTACACCTTC
CDR3aa: CAWIKELDGYTF
d_gene: -
j_gene: TRBJ1-2
abundance: few
v_gene: TRBV30

CDR3nt: TGTGCCAGTTTCCAAACTCACCTGAGCATCTATGGCTACACCTTC
CDR3aa: CASFQTHLSIYGYTF
d_gene: -
j_gene: TRBJ1-2
abundance: -
v_gene: TRBV19

CDR3nt: TGTGCCAGCAGTCTAAGGGAAGATCCTACAGGGCGGGAAAAACTGTTTTTT
CDR3aa: CASSLREDPTGREKLFF
d_gene: -
j_gene: TRBJ1-4
abundance: -
v_gene: TRBV7-9

CDR3nt: TGTGCCAGCAGCTTAGCCGGGGAGCTGTTTTTT
CDR3aa: CASSLAGELFF
d_gene: -
j_gene: TRBJ2-2
abundance: -
v_gene: TRBV11-1

CDR3nt: TGTGCCAGCAGTAGCGGGGGTAGCTCCTACAATGAGCAGTTCTTC
CDR3aa: CASSSGGSSYNEQFF
d_gene: TRBD2
j_gene: TRBJ2-1
abundance: -
v_gene: TRBV28

CDR3nt: TGTGCCAGCAGCTTAGATGGAGGGTCTAATGAAAAACTGTTTTTT
CDR3aa: CASSLDGGSNEKLFF
d_gene: -
j_gene: TRBJ1-4
abundance: -
v_gene: TRBV11-2

CDR3nt: TGTGCCAGCGGGGGACAGGGTTCGTTCACTGAAGCTTTCTTT
CDR3aa: CASGGQGSFTEAFF
d_gene: TRBD1
j_gene: TRBJ1-1
abundance: -
v_gene: TRBV6-5

CDR3nt: TGTGCCAGCGCTTCAGCGTTGGCCATGAACACTGAAGCTTTCTTT
CDR3aa: CASASALAMNTEAFF
d_gene: -
j_gene: TRBJ1-1
abundance: -
v_gene: TRBV18

CDR3nt: TGTGCCAGCGAAGGGGGAAACACCATATATTTT
CDR3aa: CASEGGNTIYF
d_gene: -
j_gene: TRBJ1-3
abundance: -
v_gene: TRBV28

CDR3nt: TGTGCCAGCAGTTTACTAGCGGCCGGGGAGCTGTTTTTT
CDR3aa: CASSLLAAGELFF
d_gene: TRBD2
j_gene: TRBJ2-2
abundance: -
v_gene: TRBV12-3/TRBV12-4

CDR3nt: TGTGCCAGCAGGAAGATAGATACGCAGTATTTT
CDR3aa: CASRKIDTQYF
d_gene: -
j_gene: TRBJ2-3
abundance: -
v_gene: TRBV2

CDR3nt: TGCGCCAGCAGCCCCTCGAGACAGGGTCCTTACGAGCAGTACTTC
CDR3aa: CASSPSRQGPYEQYF
d_gene: TRBD1
j_gene: TRBJ2-7
abundance: -
v_gene: TRBV5-1

CDR3nt: TGTGCCTGGAGTGGGGACAGGGGCACTGAAGCTTTCTTT
CDR3aa: CAWSGDRGTEAFF
d_gene: TRBD1
j_gene: TRBJ1-1
abundance: -
v_gene: TRBV30

CDR3nt: TGTGCCAGTAGTCGCAGGGGGGAAGAGACCCAGTACTTC
CDR3aa: CASSRRGEETQYF
d_gene: -
j_gene: TRBJ2-5
abundance: -
v_gene: TRBV19